This T cell receptor beta chain comes out of a study of STAT5B mutations in CD4+ large granular lymphocyte leukemia (dated by TCRdb to 2022 to 2024). Study-level background: Among healthy controls, the CDR3 'QG' motif was associated with a particular HLA allele. TCRbeta repertoires of CD4+ T-cell large granular lymphocyte leukemia patients were compared with those of healthy blood donors. The purity of purified fractions was confirmed by flow cytometry on FACSCanto II or FACSVerse to exceed 95% among lymphocytes.

TCRbeta rearrangements were sequenced from genomic DNA using the immunoSEQ assay at survey resolution. The source study handled its data this way. In the TCR sequencing data, the lowest productive clonotype frequency that could be detected was 2.59 x 10-5. Only productive TCRbeta rearrangements, meaning sequences that were complete and in-frame, were kept for the analyses. Clonality for each sample was calculated as Simpson clonality in the immunoSEQ Analyzer version 3.0. Clones were grouped by frequency into very rare, small, medium, large (1-20%) or hyperexpanded (>20%) categories. Generation probabilities were estimated with OLGA 1.2.3, V-gene circos plots were made with VDJtools, specificities were searched in VDJdb, and CDR3 motifs were identified with GLIPH. What TCRdb holds here is the immuneACCESS table cut down to in-frame rearrangements. Part of the clones is not present; checked against another copy, under half of the missing clones reflect an unresolved V gene, and the others are unexplained. V, J and clone size were drawn from that table, and D and trimming were deduced from the DNA. The table for this sample lists approximately 31,000 clones; approximately 70% of them were counted only once. 2% of the sample belongs to the ten largest clones.

Buffy coats from around 37 blood donors, supplied by the Finnish Red Cross blood service, were used as healthy controls. All TCR-sequenced material derived from peripheral blood: patient blood samples and healthy donor buffy coats. Ficoll-Hypaque gradient centrifugation was used to isolate peripheral blood mononuclear cells. For the healthy controls, CD4+ cells were obtained from buffy coats by magnetic purification. Genomic DNA was extracted with the Gentra Puregene Cell and Tissue kit and quantified on a Qubit 2.0 fluorometer. On this clone itself: This receptor's antigen is unknown. No much larger clone is present one base from it, and per-base qualities are unavailable.

Findings and caveats that apply to the study as a whole: Each patient's main leukemic clonotypes were private, but about 27% of these clonotypes showed up at low frequency in the non-leukemic repertoires of other patients. Data were not HLA-matched; higher clonality in CD4+ versus CD8+ T-LGLL could reflect the relatively small sample size. TRBV06-family usage was enriched among the top patient clones (8/27) compared with healthy controls (2/35). Greater clonality appeared to be present in CD4-sorted patient repertoires than in healthy CD4+ repertoires, and the difference was retained after the putative leukemic clones were removed.

V trim: 5 bases; J trim: 0 bases; unmatched bases: 4. CDR1 and CDR2, per the germline V gene (reference sequence), are MNHEY and SMNVEV. The CDR3 has 16 amino acids, counting the end cysteine and phenylalanine. This entry keeps only the CDR3 DNA: 48 bases, framed from base 1. The sample was CD4+ T cells from blood buffy coats. The receptor chain draws on TRBV27 and TRBJ2-2; 9 bases in the junction line up with TRBD1. The TCR was taken from a human donor in good health. The sequenced DNA is TGTGCCAGCAGTCCAAGGACAGGGGCGAACACCGGGGAGCTGTTTTTT. Its protein product is CASSPRTGANTGELFF.